The clone carrying this T cell receptor (beta chain) was seen many times. Antigen specificity is unknown. Trimming cost V 6 bases and J 3 bases, with 12 bases left between them. This CDR3 spans 13 amino acids. Germline CDR1 reads MNHNS; CDR2 reads SASEGT. This entry belongs to a study of tumor and adjacent non-tumor tissue in lung cancer. Background on the study: Samples averaged around 4 million productive TCRbeta reads each. Broader study findings: Significantly higher TCR diversity was found in tumor than normal lung. Tumor repertoires had a smaller top 100 clone share than normal lung.

The library came from three nested PCR rounds adapted from ARM-PCR protocols. TCRdb reprocessed the multiplex PCR reads with MiXCR, giving one entry per CDR3 protein. This repertoire shows about 110,000 distinct CDR3 sequences, 84% found once; its top ten account for 22%. RNA was extracted from bulk tissue without any cell sorting. This chain uses TRBV6-1 with TRBJ2-7, with D possibly matching TRBD1 (5 bases). Sequenced sample: lung tumor tissue. The receptor was derived from a man aged 65-85 years with non-small cell lung cancer. CDR3 DNA: TGTGCCAGCAGCTTAGGACAAAGCTACGAGCAGTACTTC. Encoded protein: CASSLGQSYEQYF.